The 21 T cell receptor beta chains below come from one sample, sequenced in a study of technical replicates of blood from a handful of donors. Repertoires were generated with immunoSEQ multiplex PCR, while TCRdb's copy carries only in-frame clones and drops some. Here the sample spans tens of thousands of clones, 90% to 95% being singletons. Source material: T cells isolated from PBMCs. Every receptor here comes from a human donor in good health.

This chain joins TRBV7-9 and TRBJ1-2; 8 bases match TRBD1. This CDR3 region has 16 residues. V shed 4 bases, J shed 4 bases, and the junction held 11 bases outside the gene matches. Germline CDR1 reads SEHNR; CDR2 reads FQNEAQ (reference sequence). Here the CDR3 reads CASSSLDRANTYGYTF. The CDR3 DNA reads TGTGCCAGCAGCTCCTTGGACAGGGCGAATACCTATGGCTACACCTTC.

With respect to this clone: Other DNA sequences of this sample code for an identical CDR3. V usage is TRBV28 and J usage is TRBJ1-2; 8 bases fit TRBD1. J lost 4 bases, V lost 5 bases, and 3 bases had no gene match. The CDR3 totals 13 residues. Per germline, CDR1 MDHEN and CDR2 SYDVKM. The CDR3 sequence is CASSVGQGYGYTF. CDR3 sequence (DNA): TGTGCCAGCAGTGTAGGACAGGGCTATGGCTACACCTTC.

This chain joins TRBV5-1 and TRBJ2-3, with a possible D match to TRBD2 (5 bases). This CDR3 is built from 16 residues. In germline, CDR1 is SGHRS, CDR2 YFSETQ. V lost 2 bases to trimming and J lost 0 bases, with 13 bases between them. CDR3 amino acids: CASSFRFGESTDTQYF. CDR3 in DNA: TGCGCCAGCAGCTTTAGGTTCGGGGAGAGCACAGATACGCAGTATTTT.

This clone came up a few times. This CDR3 reads CASSQVREFEPQHF. DNA of the CDR3: TGCGCCAGCAGCCAAGTACGGGAATTTGAGCCCCAGCATTTT. The rearrangement links TRBV4-1 to TRBJ1-5; D is unclear. V dropped 1 base and J dropped 8 bases, with 12 bases sitting between them. There are 14 residues in the CDR3. Germline CDR1 MGHRA, CDR2 YSYEKL.

V and J are TRBV5-1 and TRBJ1-1; TRBD1 aligns across 7 bases. V gave up 3 bases and J gave up 1 base; unmatched junction bases: 3. This CDR3 contains 14 residues. Germline V gene sequence: CDR1 SGHRS, CDR2 YFSETQ. CDR3 in DNA: TGCGCCAGCAGCTATCGGACAGGGAACACTGAAGCTTTCTTT. It yields the protein CASSYRTGNTEAFF.

Written as DNA, the CDR3 is TGTGCCAGCAGTCAAATCGTACAGGGTGCCATGAACACTGAAGCTTTCTTT. Protein product: CASSQIVQGAMNTEAFF. This sequence joins TRBV25-1 and TRBJ1-1; perhaps TRBD1 as D (6 bases). This CDR3 has 17 residues. The V gene's germline CDR1 is MGHDK and CDR2 SYGVNS. V lost 5 bases, J lost 0 bases, and 19 bases lay in between.

The rearrangement joins TRBV27 to TRBJ1-2; 10 nucleotides match TRBD1. The CDR3 totals 12 residues. V shed 4 bases, J shed 9 bases, and the junction held 2 bases outside the gene matches. Germline V CDR1 and CDR2: MNHEY, SMNVEV (reference sequence). CDR3 sequence reads: CASSSTGGSYTF. The CDR3 region has the DNA TGTGCCAGCAGTTCGACAGGGGGCAGCTACACCTTC.

The chain employs TRBV28 and TRBJ1-2, with 9 bases lining up with TRBD1. V was clipped by 3 bases and J by 9 bases; unmatched bases: 5. This CDR3 contains 13 residues. Germline V gene lookup returns CDR1 MDHEN and CDR2 SYDVKM. The CDR3 bases are TGTGCCAGCAGTTTGGGGACAGGGACTCGCTACACCTTC. Protein: CASSLGTGTRYTF.

The chain uses TRBV28 and TRBJ1-5; 9 nucleotides line up with TRBD1. The V gene's germline CDR1 is MDHEN and CDR2 SYDVKM. V shed 5 bases, J shed 6 bases, and the junction held 8 bases outside the gene matches. The CDR3 runs to 15 residues. The CDR3 protein is CASSLLQGAGQPQHF. The CDR3 DNA follows: TGTGCCAGCAGTCTTCTACAGGGGGCCGGTCAGCCCCAGCATTTT.

The V gene is TRBV28, the J gene TRBJ2-5; the D gene is possibly TRBD2 (5 bases). The ends were cut back, 7 bases at V and 2 bases at J, with 11 bases in the middle. CDR3 size: 13 residues. Germline V lookup: CDR1 MDHEN, CDR2 SYDVKM. CDR3 residues: CASKIGGQETQYF. In DNA form, the CDR3 reads TGTGCCAGCAAAATAGGAGGTCAAGAGACCCAGTACTTC.

This chain connects TRBV9 to TRBJ2-1, with D tentatively TRBD2 (6 bases). V lost 4 bases and J 7 bases, leaving 12 bases between the germline ends. The CDR3 length is 13 residues. CDR1 and CDR2 from the germline V gene are SGDLS and YYNGEE. The CDR3 nucleotides read TGTGCCAGCAGCACGGGAGTCCGGAATGAGCAGTTCTTC. Translation: CASSTGVRNEQFF.

The V call is TRBV6-6, the J call TRBJ1-1; D remains unclear. The CDR3 sequence is 11 residues long. Between the trimmed V and J ends, which lost 7 bases and 1 base, there was a span of 4 bases. The germline CDR1 and CDR2 sequences are MNHNY and SVGAGI (reference sequence). CDR3 residues: CASTQNTEAFF. The CDR3 DNA sequence: TGTGCCAGCACACAGAACACTGAAGCTTTCTTT.

Concerning this clone: The junction differs from germline at one of its ends, possibly a read error. The genes are TRBV5-4 and TRBJ1-1; possibly TRBD1 for D (6 bases). From germline, CDR1 is SGHNT and CDR2 YYREEE (reference sequence). The CDR3 is 12 amino acids. CDR3 sequence reads: CASNTGNSEAFF. CDR3 sequence (DNA): TGTGCCAGTAACACAGGGAACTCTGAAGCTTTCTTT.

This clone has more than one count but fewer than ten. The chain joins TRBV10-1 to TRBJ2-2; the match to TRBD1 covers 8 bases. The CDR3 extends over 14 amino acids. The germline CDR1 and CDR2 sequences are WNHNN and SYGVQD (reference sequence). V was clipped by 6 bases and J by 3 bases; unmatched bases: 3. The CDR3 loop is CASRETGDTGELFF. CDR3 DNA sequence: TGCGCCAGCAGGGAGACAGGGGACACCGGGGAGCTGTTTTTT.

V is TRBV7-9 and J is TRBJ2-5, with a weak D call TRBD2 (6 bases). Germline V gene data show CDR1 as SEHNR and CDR2 as FQNEAQ (reference sequence). This CDR3 comprises 15 residues. V was pared by 5 bases and J by 5 bases, with 18 bases between. CDR3 coding DNA: TGTGCCAGCAGCCGCCTGGCGGGAAATCGGGAGACCCAGTACTTC. This encodes CASSRLAGNRETQYF.

V and J are TRBV29-1 and TRBJ2-7; TRBD2 matches at 7 bases. This CDR3 is 13 amino acids long. Unmatched junction bases numbered 5, after V lost 4 bases and J lost 2 bases. Looked up from germline, CDR1 is SQVTM and CDR2 is ANQGSEA. As DNA, the CDR3 is TGCAGCGTTGCGGGCGGGGGAACCTACGAGCAGTACTTC. Protein sequence: CSVAGGGTYEQYF.

The V call is TRBV4-2, the J call TRBJ2-1; perhaps TRBD2 as D (5 bases). Germline V gene lookup returns CDR1 LGHNA and CDR2 YNFKEQ. The CDR3 runs to 15 residues. Trimming stripped 2 bases from V and 3 bases from J, with 11 bases between. The CDR3 protein is CASSQTLLGYNEQFF. The CDR3 DNA reads as TGTGCCAGCAGCCAAACCCTACTAGGCTACAATGAGCAGTTCTTC.

The genes are TRBV5-1 and TRBJ2-3, with 7 bases lining up with TRBD1. V lost 0 bases, J lost 6 bases, and 4 bases stayed unmatched. The CDR3 runs 14 residues. CDR1 SGHRS and CDR2 YFSETQ come from the germline V gene. The CDR3 reads CASSLEGRGDTQYF. CDR3 nucleotides: TGCGCCAGCAGCTTGGAAGGCAGGGGGGATACGCAGTATTTT.

In this sample, this clone turned up once. The J gene is TRBJ2-3, the V gene TRBV19; 9 bases agree with TRBD1. Trimming removed 4 bases from V and 4 bases from J; junction bases left unmatched: 9. The CDR3 is 16 residues long. CDR1 is LNHDA and CDR2 is SQIVND in the germline V gene (reference sequence). The CDR3 protein is CASSRDRVRFADTQYF. The CDR3 region has the DNA TGTGCCAGTAGTAGGGACAGGGTAAGATTTGCAGATACGCAGTATTTT.

V usage is TRBV4-1 and J usage is TRBJ1-2; 8 bases are shared with TRBD1. This CDR3 comprises 14 residues. Germline V CDR1 and CDR2: MGHRA, YSYEKL. Trimming removed 1 base from V and 10 bases from J; junction bases left unmatched: 8. Here the CDR3 reads CASSQVGQGTAYTF. The CDR3 DNA is TGCGCCAGCAGCCAAGTAGGACAGGGCACAGCCTACACCTTC.

V is TRBV5-4 and J is TRBJ2-7; TRBD2 aligns across 16 bases. The CDR3 has 19 amino acids. After removal of 3 bases from V and 4 bases from J, the junction contained 13 bases not matched to a gene. Germline assignment: CDR1 SGHNT and CDR2 YYREEE (reference sequence). The CDR3 nucleotides read TGTGCCAGCAGCTCTGGGACTAGCGGGAGGGCCAGTCAAAAATACGAGCAGTACTTC. Encoded protein: CASSSGTSGRASQKYEQYF.